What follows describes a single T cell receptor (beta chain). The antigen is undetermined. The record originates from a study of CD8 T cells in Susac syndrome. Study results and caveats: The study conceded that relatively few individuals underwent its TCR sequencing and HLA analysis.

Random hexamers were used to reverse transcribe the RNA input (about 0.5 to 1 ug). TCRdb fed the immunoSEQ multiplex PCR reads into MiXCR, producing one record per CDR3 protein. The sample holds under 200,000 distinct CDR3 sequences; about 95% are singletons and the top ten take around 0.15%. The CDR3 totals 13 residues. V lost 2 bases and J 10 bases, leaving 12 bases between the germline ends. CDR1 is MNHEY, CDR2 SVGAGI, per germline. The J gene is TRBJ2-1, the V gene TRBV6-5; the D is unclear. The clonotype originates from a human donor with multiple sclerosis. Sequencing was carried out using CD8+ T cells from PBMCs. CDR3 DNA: TGTGCCAGCAGTTACACGCGAGGCACGGAGCAGTTCTTC. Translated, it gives CASSYTRGTEQFF.